What follows describes a single T cell receptor beta chain. The data were taken from a study of blood T cell repertoires in COVID-19. In the study overall: Donors in the United States, Italy and Spain gave samples during acute or convalescent COVID-19.

In the authors' workflow: Amplification from reference gene primers served as the basis for estimated nucleated cell counts. Sequencing used immunoSEQ multiplex PCR; TCRdb keeps in-frame clones, though not all of them. The V and J calls and clone size are taken from that table; D and trimming were inferred from the DNA. The sample yields roughly 34,000 clones, around nine tenths seen once. This clonotype originated in a man aged 60-69 years with active or convalescent COVID-19. Sequencing used peripheral blood.

As DNA, the CDR3 is TGTGCCAGCAGCCAAGTCCGGGGTTCCAATGAGCAGTTCTTC. Translated, it gives CASSQVRGSNEQFF. The chain employs TRBV3-1 (or the pseudogene TRBV3-2) and TRBJ2-1, with D possibly matching TRBD2 (5 bases). Trimming removed 1 base from V and 6 bases from J, with 10 bases in between. Per the germline V gene, CDR1 is LGHDT and CDR2 is YNNKEL (reference sequence). CDR3 length: 14 residues.